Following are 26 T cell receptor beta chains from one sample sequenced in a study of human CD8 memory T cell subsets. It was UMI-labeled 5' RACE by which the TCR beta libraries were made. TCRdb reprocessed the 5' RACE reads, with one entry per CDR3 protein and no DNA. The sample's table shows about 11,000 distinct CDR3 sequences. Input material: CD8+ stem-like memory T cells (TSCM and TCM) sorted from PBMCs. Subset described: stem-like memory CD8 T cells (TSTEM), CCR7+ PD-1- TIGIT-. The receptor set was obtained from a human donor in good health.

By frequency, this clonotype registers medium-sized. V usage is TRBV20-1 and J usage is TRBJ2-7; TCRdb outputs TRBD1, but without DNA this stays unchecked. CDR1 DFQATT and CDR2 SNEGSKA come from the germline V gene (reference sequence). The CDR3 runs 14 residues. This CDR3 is CSARDRDSYYEQYF.

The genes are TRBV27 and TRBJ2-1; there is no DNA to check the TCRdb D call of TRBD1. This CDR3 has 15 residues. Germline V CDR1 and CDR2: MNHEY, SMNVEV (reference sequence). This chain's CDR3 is CASNRGGLGAGQQFF.

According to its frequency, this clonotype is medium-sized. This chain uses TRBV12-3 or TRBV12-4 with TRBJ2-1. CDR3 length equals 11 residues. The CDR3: CASSFSEEQFF.

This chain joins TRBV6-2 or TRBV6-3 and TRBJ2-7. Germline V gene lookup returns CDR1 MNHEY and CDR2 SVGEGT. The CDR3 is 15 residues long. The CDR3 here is CASSYSGGISYEQYF.

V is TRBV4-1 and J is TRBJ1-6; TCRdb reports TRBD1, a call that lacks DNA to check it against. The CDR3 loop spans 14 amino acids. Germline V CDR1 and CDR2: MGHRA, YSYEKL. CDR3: CASSQGDRGSPLHF.

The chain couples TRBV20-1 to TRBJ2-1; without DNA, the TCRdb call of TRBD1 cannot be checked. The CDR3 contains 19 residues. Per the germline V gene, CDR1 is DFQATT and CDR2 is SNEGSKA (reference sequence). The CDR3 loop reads CSPTTPGTGGVNWYNEQFF.

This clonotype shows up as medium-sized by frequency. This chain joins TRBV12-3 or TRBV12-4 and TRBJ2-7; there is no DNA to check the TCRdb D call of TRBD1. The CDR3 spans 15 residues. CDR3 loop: CASSPARGRYYEQYF.

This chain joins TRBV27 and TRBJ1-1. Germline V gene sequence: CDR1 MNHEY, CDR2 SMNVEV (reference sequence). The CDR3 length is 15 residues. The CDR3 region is CASSLHTHMNTEAFF.

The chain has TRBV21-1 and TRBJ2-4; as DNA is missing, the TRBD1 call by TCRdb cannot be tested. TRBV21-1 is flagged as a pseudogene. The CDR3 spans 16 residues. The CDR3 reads CASSFTGQGDKNIQYF.

The CDR3 loop is CASSSTRTGYSNQPQHF. V and J are TRBV7-2 and TRBJ1-5; without DNA, the TCRdb call of TRBD1 cannot be checked. The CDR3 is 17 amino acids. Germline values: CDR1 SGHTA, CDR2 FQGNSA.

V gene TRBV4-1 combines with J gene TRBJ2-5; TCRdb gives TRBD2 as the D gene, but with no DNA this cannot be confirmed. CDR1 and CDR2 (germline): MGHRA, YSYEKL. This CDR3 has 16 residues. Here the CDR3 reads CASSQAGTSDQETQYF.

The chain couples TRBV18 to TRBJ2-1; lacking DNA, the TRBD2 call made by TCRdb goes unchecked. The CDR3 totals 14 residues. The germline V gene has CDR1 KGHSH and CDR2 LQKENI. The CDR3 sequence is CASSVAGGNNEQFF.

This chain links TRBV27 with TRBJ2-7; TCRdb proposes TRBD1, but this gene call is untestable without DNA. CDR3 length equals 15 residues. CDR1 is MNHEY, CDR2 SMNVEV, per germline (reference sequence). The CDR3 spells CASSLAGGSLYEQYF.

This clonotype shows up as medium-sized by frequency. Here the CDR3 reads CASSRGTGYTGELFF. The chain is built from TRBV7-9 and TRBJ2-2; the D gene TCRdb calls, TRBD1, cannot be checked with no DNA. CDR1 is SEHNR, CDR2 FQNEAQ, per germline (reference sequence). The CDR3 totals 15 residues.

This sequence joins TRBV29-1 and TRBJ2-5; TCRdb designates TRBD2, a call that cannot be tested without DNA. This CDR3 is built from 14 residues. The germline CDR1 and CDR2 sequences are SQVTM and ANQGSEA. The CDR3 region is CSVELAGVGETQYF. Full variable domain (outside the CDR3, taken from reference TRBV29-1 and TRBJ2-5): SAVISQKPSRDICQRGTSLTIQCQVDSQVTMMFWYRQQPGQSLTLIATANQGSEATYESGFVIDKFPISRPNLTFSTLTVSNMSPEDSSIYLCSVELAGVGETQYFGPGTRLLVL.

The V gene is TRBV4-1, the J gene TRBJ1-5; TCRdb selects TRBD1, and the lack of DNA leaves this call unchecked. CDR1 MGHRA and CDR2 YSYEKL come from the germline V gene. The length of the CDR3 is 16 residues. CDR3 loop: CASSQVSGTANQPQHF.

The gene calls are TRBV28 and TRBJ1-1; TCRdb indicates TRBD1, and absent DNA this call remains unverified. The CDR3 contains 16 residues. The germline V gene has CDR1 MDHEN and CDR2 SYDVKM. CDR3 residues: CASGTALYLMNTEAFF.

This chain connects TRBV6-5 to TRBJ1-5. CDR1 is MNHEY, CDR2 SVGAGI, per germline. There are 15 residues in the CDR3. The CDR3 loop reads CASRGTHDSNQPQHF.

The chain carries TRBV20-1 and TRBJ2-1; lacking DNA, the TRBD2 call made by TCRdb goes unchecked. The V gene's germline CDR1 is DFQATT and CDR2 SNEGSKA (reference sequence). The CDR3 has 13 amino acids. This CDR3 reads CSARVEGLASQFF.

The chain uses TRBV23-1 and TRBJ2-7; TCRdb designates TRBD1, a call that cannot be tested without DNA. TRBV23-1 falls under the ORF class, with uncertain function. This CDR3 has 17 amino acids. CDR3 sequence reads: CASSQSSRLRQGYEQYF.

The CDR3 loop is CASSISFTGTDTQYF. The chain uses TRBV7-8 and TRBJ2-3. The CDR3 contains 15 residues. Germline-derived CDR1 and CDR2 are SGHVS and FQNEAQ.

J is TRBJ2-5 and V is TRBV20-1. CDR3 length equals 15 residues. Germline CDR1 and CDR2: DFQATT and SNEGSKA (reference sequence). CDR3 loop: CSARASQGYQETQYF.

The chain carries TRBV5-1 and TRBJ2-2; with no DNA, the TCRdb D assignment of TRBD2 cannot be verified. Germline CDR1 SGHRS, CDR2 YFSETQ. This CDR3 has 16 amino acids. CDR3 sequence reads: CASSLGTREYTGELFF.

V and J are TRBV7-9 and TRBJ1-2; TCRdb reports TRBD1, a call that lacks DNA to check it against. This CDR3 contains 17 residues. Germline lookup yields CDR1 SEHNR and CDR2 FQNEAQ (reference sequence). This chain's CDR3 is CASSLPRDRGTNYGYTF.

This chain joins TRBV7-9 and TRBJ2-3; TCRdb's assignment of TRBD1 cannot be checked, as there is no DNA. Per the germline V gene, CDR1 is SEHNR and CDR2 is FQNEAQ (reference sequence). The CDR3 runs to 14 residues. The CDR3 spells CASSSQGWTDTQYF.

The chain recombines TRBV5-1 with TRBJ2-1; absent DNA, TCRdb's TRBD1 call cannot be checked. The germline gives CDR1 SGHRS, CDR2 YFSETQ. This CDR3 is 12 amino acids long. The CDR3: CASSLQGDEQFF.